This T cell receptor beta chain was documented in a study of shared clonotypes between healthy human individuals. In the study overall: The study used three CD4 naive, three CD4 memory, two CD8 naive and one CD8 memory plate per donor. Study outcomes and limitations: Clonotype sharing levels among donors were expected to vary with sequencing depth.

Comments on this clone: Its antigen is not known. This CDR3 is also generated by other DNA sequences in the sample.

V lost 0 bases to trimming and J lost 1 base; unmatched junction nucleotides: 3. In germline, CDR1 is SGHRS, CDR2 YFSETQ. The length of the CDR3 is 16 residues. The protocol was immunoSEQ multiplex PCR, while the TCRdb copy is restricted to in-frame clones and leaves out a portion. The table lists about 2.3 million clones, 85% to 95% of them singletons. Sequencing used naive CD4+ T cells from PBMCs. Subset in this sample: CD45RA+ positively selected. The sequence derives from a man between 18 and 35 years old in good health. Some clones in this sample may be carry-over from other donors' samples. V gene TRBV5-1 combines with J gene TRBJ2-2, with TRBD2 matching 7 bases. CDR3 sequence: CASSLEPSGNTGELFF. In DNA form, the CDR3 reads TGCGCCAGCAGCTTGGAACCTAGCGGGAACACCGGGGAGCTGTTTTTT.